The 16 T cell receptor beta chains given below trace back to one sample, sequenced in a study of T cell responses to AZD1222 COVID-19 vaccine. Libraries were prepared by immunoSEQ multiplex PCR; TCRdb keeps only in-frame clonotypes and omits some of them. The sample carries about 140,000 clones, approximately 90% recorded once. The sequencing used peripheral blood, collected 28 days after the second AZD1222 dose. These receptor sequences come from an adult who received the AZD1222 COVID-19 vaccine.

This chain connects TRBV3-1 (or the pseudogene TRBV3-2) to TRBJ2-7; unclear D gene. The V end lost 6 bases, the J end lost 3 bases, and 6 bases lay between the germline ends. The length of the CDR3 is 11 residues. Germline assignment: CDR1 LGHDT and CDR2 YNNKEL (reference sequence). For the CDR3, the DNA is TGTGCCAGCAGTCTAGGCTACGAGCAGTACTTC. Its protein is CASSLGYEQYF.

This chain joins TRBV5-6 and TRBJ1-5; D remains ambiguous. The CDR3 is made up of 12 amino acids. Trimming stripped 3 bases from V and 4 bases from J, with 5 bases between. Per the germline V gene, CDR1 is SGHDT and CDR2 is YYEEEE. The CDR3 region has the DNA TGTGCCAGCAGCTGGCAAAATCAGCCCCAGCATTTT. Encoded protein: CASSWQNQPQHF.

CDR3: CAGSQANTEAFF. The DNA of the CDR3 is TGTGCCGGATCGCAGGCGAACACTGAAGCTTTCTTT. The V gene is TRBV7-9, the J gene TRBJ1-1; D unclear. This CDR3 comprises 12 residues. Germline V CDR1 and CDR2: SEHNR, FQNEAQ (reference sequence). V dropped 11 bases and J dropped 1 base, with 11 bases sitting between them.

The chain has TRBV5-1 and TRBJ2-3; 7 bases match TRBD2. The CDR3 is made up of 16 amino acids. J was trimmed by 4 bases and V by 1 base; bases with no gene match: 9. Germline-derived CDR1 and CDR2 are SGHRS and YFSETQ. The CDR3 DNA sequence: TGCGCCAGCAGCTTGTCTGGGGCTGGGGGGGCAGATACGCAGTATTTT. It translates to CASSLSGAGGADTQYF.

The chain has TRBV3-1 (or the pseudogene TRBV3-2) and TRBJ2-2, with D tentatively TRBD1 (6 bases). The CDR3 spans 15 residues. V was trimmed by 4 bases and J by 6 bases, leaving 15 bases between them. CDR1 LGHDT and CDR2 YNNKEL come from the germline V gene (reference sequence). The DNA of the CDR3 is TGTGCCAGCAGCCCCCAGGGGATAGGGGCCGGGGAGCTGTTTTTT. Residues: CASSPQGIGAGELFF.

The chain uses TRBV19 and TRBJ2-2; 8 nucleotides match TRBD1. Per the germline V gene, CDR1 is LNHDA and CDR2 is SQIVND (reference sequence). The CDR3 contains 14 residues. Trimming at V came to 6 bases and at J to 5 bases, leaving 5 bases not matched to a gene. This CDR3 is CASSADRATGELFF. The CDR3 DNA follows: TGTGCCAGTAGCGCGGACAGGGCTACCGGGGAGCTGTTTTTT.

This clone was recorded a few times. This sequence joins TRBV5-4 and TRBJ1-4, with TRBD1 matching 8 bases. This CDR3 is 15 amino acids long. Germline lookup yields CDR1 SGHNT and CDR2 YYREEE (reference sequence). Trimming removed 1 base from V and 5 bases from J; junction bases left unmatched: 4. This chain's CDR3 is CASSLQGQENEKLFF. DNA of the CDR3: TGTGCCAGCAGCTTGCAGGGACAGGAAAATGAAAAACTGTTTTTT.

The DNA of the CDR3 is TGTGCCAGCAGCCGGGGAGGGAGCGGGGGCTCCTACGAGCAGTACTTC. It encodes CASSRGGSGGSYEQYF. The chain employs TRBV5-4 and TRBJ2-7; 8 bases are a match to TRBD2. Germline CDR1 SGHNT, CDR2 YYREEE (reference sequence). V shed 4 bases, J shed 0 bases, and the junction held 9 bases outside the gene matches. This CDR3 region has 16 residues. The full variable domain, its missing parts supplied by reference TRBV5-4 and TRBJ2-7, is ETGVTQSPTHLIKTRGQQVTLRCSSQSGHNTVSWYQQALGQGPQFIFQYYREEENGRGNFPPRFSGLQFPNYSSELNVNALELDDSALYLCASSRGGSGGSYEQYFGPGTRLTVT.

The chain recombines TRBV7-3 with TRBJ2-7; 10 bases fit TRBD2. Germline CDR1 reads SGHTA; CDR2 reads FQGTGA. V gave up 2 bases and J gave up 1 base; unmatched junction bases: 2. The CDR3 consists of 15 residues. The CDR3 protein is CASSLASGGSYEQYF. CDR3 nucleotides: TGTGCCAGCAGCTTAGCTAGCGGGGGTTCCTACGAGCAGTACTTC.

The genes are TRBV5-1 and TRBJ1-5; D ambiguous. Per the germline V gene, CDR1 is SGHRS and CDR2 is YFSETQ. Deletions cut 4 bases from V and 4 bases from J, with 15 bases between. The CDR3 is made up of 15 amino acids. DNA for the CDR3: TGCGCCAGCAGCCCGGAGAGCGCCCTAAATCAGCCCCAGCATTTT. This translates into CASSPESALNQPQHF.

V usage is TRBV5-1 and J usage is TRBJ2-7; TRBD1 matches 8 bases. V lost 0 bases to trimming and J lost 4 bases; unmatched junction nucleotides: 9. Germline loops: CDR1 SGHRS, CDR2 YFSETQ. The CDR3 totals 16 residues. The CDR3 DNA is TGCGCCAGCAGCTTGGCCGCGGACAGGGTATGGTACGAGCAGTACTTC. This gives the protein CASSLAADRVWYEQYF.

Here the CDR3 reads CASSLRMGNEQFF. The CDR3 region has the DNA TGTGCCAGCAGCTTACGGATGGGGAATGAGCAGTTCTTC. The chain carries TRBV7-9 and TRBJ2-1; D remains ambiguous. CDR1 and CDR2 (germline): SEHNR, FQNEAQ (reference sequence). There are 13 residues in the CDR3. The V end lost 2 bases, the J end lost 7 bases, and 9 bases lay between the germline ends. The full variable domain, with the rest looked up from reference TRBV7-9 and TRBJ2-1, is DTGVSQNPRHKITKRGQNVTFRCDPISEHNRLYWYRQTLGQGPEFLTYFQNEAQLEKSRLLSDRFSAERPKGSFSTLEIQRTEQGDSAMYLCASSLRMGNEQFFGPGTRLTVL.

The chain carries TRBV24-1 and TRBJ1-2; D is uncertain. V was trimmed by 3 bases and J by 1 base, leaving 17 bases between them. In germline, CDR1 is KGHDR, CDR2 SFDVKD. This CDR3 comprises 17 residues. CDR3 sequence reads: CATSDPGRLGGNYGYTF. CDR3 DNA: TGTGCCACCAGTGATCCGGGTAGGTTAGGCGGTAACTATGGCTACACCTTC.

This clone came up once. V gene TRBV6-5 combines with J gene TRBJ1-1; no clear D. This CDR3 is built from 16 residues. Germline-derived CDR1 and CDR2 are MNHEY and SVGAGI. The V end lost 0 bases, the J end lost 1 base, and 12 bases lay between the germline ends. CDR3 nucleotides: TGTGCCAGCAGTTACTCGAAAGTTGCAGCGAACACTGAAGCTTTCTTT. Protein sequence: CASSYSKVAANTEAFF.

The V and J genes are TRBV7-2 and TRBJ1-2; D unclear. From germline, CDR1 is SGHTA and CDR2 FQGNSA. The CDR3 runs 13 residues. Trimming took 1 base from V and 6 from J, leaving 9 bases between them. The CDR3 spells CASSLDGQNGYTF. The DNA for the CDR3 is TGTGCCAGCAGCTTAGACGGGCAGAATGGCTACACCTTC.

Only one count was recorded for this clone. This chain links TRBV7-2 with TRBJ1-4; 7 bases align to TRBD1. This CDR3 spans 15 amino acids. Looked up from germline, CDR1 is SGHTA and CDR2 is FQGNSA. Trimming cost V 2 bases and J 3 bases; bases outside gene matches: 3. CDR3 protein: CASSLFQGANEKLFF. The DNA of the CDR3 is TGTGCCAGCAGCTTATTCCAGGGGGCTAATGAAAAACTGTTTTTT.